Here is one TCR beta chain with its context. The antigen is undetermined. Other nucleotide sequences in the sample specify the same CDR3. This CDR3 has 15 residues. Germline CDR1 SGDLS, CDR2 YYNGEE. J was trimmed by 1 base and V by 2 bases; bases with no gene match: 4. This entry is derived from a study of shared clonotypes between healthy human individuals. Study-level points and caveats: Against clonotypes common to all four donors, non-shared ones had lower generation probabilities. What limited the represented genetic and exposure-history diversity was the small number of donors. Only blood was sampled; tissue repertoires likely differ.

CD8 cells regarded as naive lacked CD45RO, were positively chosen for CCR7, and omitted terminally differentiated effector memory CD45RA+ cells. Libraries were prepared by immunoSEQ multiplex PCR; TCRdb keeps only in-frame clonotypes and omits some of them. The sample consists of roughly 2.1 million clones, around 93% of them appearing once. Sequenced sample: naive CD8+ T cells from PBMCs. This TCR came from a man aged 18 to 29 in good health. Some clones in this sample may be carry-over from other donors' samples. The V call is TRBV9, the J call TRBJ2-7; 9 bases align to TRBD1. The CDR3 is CASSVGDRASYEQYF. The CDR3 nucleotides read TGTGCCAGCAGCGTCGGGGACAGGGCGTCCTACGAGCAGTACTTC. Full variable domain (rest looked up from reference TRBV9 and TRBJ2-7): DSGVTQTPKHLITATGQRVTLRCSPRSGDLSVYWYQQSLDQGLQFLIQYYNGEERAKGNILERFSAQQFPDLHSELNLSSLELGDSALYFCASSVGDRASYEQYFGPGTRLTVT.